This is a list of T cell receptor beta chains from one sample in a study of blood T cell repertoires in COVID-19. Sequencing used immunoSEQ multiplex PCR; TCRdb keeps in-frame clones, though not all of them. This sample has 150,000 to 200,000 clones, with about 89% found just once. The sample taken for sequencing was peripheral blood. Every receptor here comes from a man younger than 30 who had recovered from COVID-19. Each CDR3 is given with its conserved first and last residue. D genes are given only for firm matches. Some rows have no size entry. The others give once, few or many, or a class for an expanded clone.

J	V	size	D	CDR3	DNA
TRBJ1-2	TRBV2	-	TRBD1	CASSEAWQGAVGYTF	TGTGCCAGCAGTGAAGCGTGGCAGGGGGCAGTTGGCTACACCTTC
TRBJ2-1	TRBV12-3/TRBV12-4	-	-	CASSTLAEQFF	TGTGCCAGCAGCACTCTCGCAGAGCAGTTCTTC
TRBJ1-5	TRBV28	-	-	CASSLPRNQPQHF	TGTGCCAGCAGCCTCCCCAGGAATCAGCCCCAGCATTTT
TRBJ2-1	TRBV5-4	-	TRBD2	CASSLPGGSNEQFF	TGTGCCAGCAGCTTGCCGGGGGGTTCAAATGAGCAGTTCTTC
TRBJ2-1	TRBV9	-	TRBD2	CASTGLAGRSYNEQFF	TGTGCCAGCACCGGACTAGCGGGACGCTCCTACAATGAGCAGTTCTTC
TRBJ2-7	TRBV6-5	-	TRBD1	CASELMDRGYEQYF	TGTGCCAGCGAGCTAATGGACAGGGGTTACGAGCAGTACTTC
TRBJ1-2	TRBV12-1	-	-	CASSSPKPDLKAPLGYTF	TGTGCCAGCAGCTCTCCGAAGCCAGACTTGAAGGCTCCTCTGGGCTACACCTTC
TRBJ2-5	TRBV27	once	-	CASSPGQIQETQYF	TGTGCCAGCAGTCCCGGACAGATCCAAGAGACCCAGTACTTC
TRBJ1-2	TRBV7-2	-	TRBD1	CASSSGTGDGYTF	TGTGCCAGCAGTTCCGGGACAGGGGATGGCTACACCTTC
TRBJ1-2	TRBV28	-	-	CASTLLRREGSDGYTF	TGTGCCAGCACCTTACTTCGGCGGGAAGGGTCGGATGGCTACACCTTC